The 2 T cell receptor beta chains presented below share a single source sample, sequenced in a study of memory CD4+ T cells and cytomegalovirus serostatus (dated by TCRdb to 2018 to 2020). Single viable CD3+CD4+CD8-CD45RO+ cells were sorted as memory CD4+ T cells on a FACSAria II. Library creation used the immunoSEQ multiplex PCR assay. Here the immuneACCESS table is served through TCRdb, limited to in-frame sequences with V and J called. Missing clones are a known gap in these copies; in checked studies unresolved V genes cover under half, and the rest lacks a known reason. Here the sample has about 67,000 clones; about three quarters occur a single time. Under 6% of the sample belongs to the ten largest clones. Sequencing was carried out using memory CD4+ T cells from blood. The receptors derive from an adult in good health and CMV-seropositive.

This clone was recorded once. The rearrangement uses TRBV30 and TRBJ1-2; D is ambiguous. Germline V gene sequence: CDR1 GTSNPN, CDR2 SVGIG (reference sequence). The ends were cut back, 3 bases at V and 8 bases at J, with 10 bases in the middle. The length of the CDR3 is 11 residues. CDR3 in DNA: TGTGCCTGGAGCAAACACAGAGGCTACACCTTC. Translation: CAWSKHRGYTF.

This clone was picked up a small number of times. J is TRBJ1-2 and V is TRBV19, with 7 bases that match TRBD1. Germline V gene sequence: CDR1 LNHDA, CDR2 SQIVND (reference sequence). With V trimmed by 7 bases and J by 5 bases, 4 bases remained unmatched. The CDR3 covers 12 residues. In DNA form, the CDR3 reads TGTGCCAGTACAATGACAGGGTATGGCTACACCTTC. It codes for CASTMTGYGYTF.